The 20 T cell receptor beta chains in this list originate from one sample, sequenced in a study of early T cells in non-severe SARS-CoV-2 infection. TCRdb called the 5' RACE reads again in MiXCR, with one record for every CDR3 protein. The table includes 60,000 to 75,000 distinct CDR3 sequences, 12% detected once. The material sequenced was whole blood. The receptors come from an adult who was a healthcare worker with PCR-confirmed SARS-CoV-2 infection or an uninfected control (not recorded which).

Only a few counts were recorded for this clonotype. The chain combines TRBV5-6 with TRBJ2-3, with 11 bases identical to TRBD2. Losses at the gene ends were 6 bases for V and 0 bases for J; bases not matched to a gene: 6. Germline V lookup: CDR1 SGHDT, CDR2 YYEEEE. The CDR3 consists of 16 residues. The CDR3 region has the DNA TGTGCCAGCAACTTCCTAGCGGGGGGAAGCACAGATACGCAGTATTTT. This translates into CASNFLAGGSTDTQYF.

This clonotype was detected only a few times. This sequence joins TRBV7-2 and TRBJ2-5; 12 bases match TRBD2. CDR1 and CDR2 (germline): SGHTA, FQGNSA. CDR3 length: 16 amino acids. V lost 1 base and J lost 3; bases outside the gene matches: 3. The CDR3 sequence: CASSLVRLAGEETQYF. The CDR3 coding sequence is TGTGCCAGCAGCTTAGTGAGACTAGCGGGAGAAGAGACCCAGTACTTC.

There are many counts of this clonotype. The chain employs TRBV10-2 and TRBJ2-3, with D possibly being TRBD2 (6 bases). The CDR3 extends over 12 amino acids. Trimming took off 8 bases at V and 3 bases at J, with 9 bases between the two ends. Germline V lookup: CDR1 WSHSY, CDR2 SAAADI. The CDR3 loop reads CASGGLTDTQYF. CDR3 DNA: TGCGCCAGCGGGGGACTTACAGATACGCAGTATTTT.

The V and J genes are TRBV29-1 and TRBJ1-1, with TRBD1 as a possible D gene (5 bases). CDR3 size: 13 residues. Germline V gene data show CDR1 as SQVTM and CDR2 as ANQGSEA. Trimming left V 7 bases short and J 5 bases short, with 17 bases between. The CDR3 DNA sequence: TGCAGCGCCCGGACATCCTTAACAACTGAAGCTTTCTTT. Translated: CSARTSLTTEAFF.

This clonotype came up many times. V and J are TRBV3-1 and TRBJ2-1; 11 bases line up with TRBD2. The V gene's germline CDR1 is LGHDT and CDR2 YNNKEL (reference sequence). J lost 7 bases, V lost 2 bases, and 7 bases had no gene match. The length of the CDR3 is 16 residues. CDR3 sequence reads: CASSQPSGRRANEQFF. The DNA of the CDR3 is TGTGCCAGCAGCCAACCTAGCGGGAGGCGGGCGAATGAGCAGTTCTTC.

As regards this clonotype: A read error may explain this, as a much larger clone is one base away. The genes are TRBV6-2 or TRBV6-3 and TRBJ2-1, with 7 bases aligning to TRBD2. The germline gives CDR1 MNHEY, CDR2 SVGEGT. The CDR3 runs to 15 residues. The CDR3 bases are TGTGCCGGCAGCCCCCTGGGACTATCCTACAATGAGCAGTTCTTC. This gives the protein CAGSPLGLSYNEQFF.

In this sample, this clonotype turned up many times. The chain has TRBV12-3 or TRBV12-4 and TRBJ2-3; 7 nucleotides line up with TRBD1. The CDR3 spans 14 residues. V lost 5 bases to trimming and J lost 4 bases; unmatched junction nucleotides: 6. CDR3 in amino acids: CASSDDRASDTQYF. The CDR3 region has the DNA TGTGCCAGCAGTGATGACAGGGCGTCAGATACGCAGTATTTT.

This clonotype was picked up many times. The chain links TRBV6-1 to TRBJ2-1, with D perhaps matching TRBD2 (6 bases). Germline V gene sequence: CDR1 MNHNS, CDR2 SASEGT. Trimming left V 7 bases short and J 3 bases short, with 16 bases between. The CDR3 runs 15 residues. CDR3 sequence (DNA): TGTGCCAGCACCAGGGAAGCGGGCCACTACAATGAGCAGTTCTTC. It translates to CASTREAGHYNEQFF.

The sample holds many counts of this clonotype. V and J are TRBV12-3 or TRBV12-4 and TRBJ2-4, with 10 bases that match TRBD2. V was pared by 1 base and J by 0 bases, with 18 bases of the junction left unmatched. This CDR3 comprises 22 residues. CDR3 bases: TGTGCCAGCAGTTTAGGTCGGGGCACGAGGACTAGCGGTCCGCTAGCCAAAAACATTCAGTACTTC. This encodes CASSLGRGTRTSGPLAKNIQYF.

The CDR3 nucleotides are TGTGCCAGCAGTTACCCCAATTCCTACAATGAGCAGTTCTTC. Amino acid sequence: CASSYPNSYNEQFF. The rearrangement links TRBV6-6 to TRBJ2-1; D ambiguous. Germline V gene lookup returns CDR1 MNHNY and CDR2 SVGAGI (reference sequence). The CDR3 runs 14 residues. The ends were cut back, 2 bases at V and 1 base at J, with 6 bases in the middle.

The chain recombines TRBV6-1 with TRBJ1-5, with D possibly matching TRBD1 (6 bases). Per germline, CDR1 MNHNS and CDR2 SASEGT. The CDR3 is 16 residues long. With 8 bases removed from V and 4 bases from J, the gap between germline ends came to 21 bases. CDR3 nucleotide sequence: TGTGCCAGCGACTTTCGCTCGGACAGTAGAAATCAGCCCCAGCATTTT. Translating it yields CASDFRSDSRNQPQHF.

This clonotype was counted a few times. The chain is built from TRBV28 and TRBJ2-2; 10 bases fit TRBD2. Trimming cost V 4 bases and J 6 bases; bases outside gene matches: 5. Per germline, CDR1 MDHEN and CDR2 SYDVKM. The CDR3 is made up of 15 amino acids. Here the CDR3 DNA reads TGTGCCAGCAGTTCTAGCGGGAGTAAAGCCGGGGAGCTGTTTTTT. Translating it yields CASSSSGSKAGELFF.

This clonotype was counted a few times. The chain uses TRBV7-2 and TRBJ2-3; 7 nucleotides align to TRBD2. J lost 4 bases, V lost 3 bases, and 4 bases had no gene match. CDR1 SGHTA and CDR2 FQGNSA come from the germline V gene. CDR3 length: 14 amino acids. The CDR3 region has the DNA TGTGCCAGCAGCTTGACGGGAGGCCCAGATACGCAGTATTTT. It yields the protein CASSLTGGPDTQYF.

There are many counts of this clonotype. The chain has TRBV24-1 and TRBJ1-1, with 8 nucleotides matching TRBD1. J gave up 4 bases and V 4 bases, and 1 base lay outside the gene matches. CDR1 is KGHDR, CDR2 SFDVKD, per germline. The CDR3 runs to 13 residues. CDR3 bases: TGTGCCACCAGTGAAACAGGGGGCACTGAAGCTTTCTTT. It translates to CATSETGGTEAFF.

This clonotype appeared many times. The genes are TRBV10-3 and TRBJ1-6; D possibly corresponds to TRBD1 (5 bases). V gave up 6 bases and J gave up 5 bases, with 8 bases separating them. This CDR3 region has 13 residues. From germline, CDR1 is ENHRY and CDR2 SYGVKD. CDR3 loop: CAISGTNNSPLHF. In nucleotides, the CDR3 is TGTGCCATCAGCGGGACGAATAATTCACCCCTCCACTTT.

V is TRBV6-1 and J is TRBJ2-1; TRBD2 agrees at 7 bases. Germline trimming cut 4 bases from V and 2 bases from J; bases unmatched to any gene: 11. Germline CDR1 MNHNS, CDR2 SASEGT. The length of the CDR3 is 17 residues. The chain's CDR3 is CASSGRGVRGTYNEQFF. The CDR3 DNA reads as TGTGCCAGCAGTGGTCGGGGGGTAAGGGGAACCTACAATGAGCAGTTCTTC.

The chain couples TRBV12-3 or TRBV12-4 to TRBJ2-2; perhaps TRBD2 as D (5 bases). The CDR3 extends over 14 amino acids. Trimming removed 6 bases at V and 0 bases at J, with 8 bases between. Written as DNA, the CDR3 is TGTGCCAGCAGCGACTATACGAACACCGGGGAGCTGTTTTTT. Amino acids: CASSDYTNTGELFF.

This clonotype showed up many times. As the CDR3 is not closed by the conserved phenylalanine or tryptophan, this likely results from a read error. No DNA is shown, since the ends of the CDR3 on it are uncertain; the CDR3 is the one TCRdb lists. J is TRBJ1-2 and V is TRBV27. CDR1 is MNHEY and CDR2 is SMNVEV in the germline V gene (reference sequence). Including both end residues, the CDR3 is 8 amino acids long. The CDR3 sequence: CASTSLPT.

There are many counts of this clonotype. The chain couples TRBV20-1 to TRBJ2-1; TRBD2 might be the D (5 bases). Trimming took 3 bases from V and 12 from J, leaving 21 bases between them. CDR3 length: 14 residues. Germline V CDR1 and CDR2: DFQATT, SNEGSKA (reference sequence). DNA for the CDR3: TGCAGTGCTAGTCCCCTGTCGCGTGGGAGCCCGCAGTTCTTC. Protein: CSASPLSRGSPQFF.

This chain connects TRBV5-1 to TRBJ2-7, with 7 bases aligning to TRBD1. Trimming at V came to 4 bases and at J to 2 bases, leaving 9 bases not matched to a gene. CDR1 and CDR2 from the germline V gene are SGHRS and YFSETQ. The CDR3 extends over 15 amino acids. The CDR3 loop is CASSRPGQTTYEQYF. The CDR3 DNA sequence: TGCGCCAGCAGCCGTCCGGGACAGACAACCTACGAGCAGTACTTC. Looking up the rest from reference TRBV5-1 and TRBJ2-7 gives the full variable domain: KAGVTQTPRYLIKTRGQQVTLSCSPISGHRSVSWYQQTPGQGLQFLFEYFSETQRNKGNFPGRFSGRQFSNSRSEMNVSTLELGDSALYLCASSRPGQTTYEQYFGPGTRLTVT.